This TCR beta chain originates from a study of PD-L1 blockade in urothelial cancer. Study-level information: Men with urothelial cancer arising in the bladder made up about 85% of the roughly 29 patients.

Time point here: pretreatment peripheral blood. Study-wide points: When pretreatment blood TCR clonality was below the median, it predicted better survival.

The trim removed 5 bases at V and 4 bases at J, leaving 7 bases unmatched. CDR1 and CDR2 from the germline V gene are LNHDA and SQIVND (reference sequence). The CDR3 runs 16 residues. Spiked synthetic TCR analogs estimated absolute template abundance per PCR. Libraries were prepared by immunoSEQ multiplex PCR; TCRdb keeps only in-frame clonotypes and omits some of them. The repertoire holds roughly 130,000 clones, with 84% as singletons. As to this clone: What it binds is unknown.

The sample was PBMCs, taken around atezolizumab (anti-PD-L1) treatment. The origin of this receptor is a man aged 50-60 years with urothelial cancer. The V gene is TRBV19, the J gene TRBJ2-3, with TRBD2 matching 12 bases. The CDR3 region has the DNA TGTGCCAGTAGTCGACGACTAGCGGGAGTCCCAGATACGCAGTATTTT. It codes for CASSRRLAGVPDTQYF.